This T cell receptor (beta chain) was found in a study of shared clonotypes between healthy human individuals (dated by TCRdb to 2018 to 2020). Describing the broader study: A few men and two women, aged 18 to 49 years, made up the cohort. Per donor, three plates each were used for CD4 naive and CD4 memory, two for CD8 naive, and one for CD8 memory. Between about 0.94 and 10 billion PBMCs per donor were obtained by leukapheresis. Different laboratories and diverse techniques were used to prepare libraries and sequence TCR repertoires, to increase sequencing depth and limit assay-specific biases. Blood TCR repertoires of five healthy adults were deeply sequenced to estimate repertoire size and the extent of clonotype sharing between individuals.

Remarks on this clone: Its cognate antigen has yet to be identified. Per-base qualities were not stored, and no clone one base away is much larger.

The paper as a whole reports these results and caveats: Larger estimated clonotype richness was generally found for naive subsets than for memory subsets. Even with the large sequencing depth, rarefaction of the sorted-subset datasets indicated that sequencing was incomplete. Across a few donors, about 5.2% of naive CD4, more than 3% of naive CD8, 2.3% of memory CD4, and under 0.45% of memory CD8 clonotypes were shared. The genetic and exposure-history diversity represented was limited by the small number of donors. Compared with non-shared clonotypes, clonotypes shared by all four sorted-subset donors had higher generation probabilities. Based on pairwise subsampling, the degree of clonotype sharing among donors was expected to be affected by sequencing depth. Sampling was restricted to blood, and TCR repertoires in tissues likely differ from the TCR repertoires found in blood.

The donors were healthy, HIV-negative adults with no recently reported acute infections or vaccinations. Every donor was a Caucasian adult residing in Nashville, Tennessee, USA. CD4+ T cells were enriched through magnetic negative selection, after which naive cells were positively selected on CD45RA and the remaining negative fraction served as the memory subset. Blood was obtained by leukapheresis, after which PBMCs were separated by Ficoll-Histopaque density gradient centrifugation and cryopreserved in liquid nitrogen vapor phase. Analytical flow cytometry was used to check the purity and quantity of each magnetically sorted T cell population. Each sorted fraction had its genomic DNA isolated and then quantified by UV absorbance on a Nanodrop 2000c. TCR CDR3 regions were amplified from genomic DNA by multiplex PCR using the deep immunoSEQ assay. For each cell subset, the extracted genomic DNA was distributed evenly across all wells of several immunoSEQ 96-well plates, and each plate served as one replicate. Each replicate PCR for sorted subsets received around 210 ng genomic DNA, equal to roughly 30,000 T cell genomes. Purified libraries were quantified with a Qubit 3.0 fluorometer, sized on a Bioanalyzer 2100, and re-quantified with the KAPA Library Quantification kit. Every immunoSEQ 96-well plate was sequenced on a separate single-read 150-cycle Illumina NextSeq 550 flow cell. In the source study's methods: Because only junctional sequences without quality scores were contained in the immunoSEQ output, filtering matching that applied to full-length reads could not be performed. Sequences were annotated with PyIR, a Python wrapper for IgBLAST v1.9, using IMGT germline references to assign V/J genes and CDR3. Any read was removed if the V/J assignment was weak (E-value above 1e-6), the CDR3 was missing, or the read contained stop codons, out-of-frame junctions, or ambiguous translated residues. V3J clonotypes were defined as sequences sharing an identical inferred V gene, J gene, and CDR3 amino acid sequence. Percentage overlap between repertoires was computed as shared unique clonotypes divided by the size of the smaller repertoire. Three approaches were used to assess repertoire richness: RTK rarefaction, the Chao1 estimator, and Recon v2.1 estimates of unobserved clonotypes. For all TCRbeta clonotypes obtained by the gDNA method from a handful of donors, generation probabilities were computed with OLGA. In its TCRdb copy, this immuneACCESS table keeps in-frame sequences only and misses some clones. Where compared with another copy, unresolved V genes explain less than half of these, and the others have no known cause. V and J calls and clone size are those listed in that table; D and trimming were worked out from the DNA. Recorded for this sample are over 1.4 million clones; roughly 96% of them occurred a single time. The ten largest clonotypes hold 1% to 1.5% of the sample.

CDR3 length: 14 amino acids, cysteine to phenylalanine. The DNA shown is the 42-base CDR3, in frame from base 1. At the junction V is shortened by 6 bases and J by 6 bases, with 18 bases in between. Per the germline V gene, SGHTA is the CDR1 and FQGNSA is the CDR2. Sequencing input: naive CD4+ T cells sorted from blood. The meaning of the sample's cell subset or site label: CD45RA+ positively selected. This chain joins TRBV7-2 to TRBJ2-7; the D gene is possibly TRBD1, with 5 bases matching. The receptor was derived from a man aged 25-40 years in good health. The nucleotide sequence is TGTGCCAGCAGGGAACCAGGGCGGAAGGTCGAGCAGTACTTC. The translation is CASREPGRKVEQYF.